The clone carrying this T cell receptor (beta chain) was seen more than once but under ten times. Its antigen is undetermined. The data were obtained in a study of T-cell reconstitution after alpha-beta-depleted transplantation in children. During its preparation, the TCRbeta library received unique molecular identifiers. TCRdb redid the calling of the PCR reads with MiXCR, one entry per CDR3 protein. Among roughly 790,000 distinct CDR3 sequences listed, under 20% were seen once. Germline-derived CDR1 and CDR2 are MGHDK and SYGVNS. Trimming removed 3 bases at V and 1 base at J, with 11 bases between. The CDR3 extends over 15 amino acids. General study results and limits: Surviving recipient T cells and thymic progenitors produced the high day-60 TCRbeta diversity seen in some patients. As was reported, about two months after transplant, alpha-beta T cells came from several hundred expanded graft clones. T-cell counts and diversity were attributed mostly to newly produced T cells one year after transplant.

This specimen consisted of PBMCs, mostly from graft donor cells, obtained 360 days after TCRalphabeta/CD19-depleted stem cell transplant. This rearrangement joins TRBV25-1 to TRBJ2-3, with D hard to call. This TCR was sampled from a male patient younger than 18 who had a stem cell transplant for acute lymphoblastic leukemia, so the T cells may come from the graft donor. The CDR3 sequence: CASSDPTGRTDTQYF. CDR3 DNA: TGTGCCAGCAGTGATCCCACTGGCCGCACAGATACGCAGTATTTT.